What follows are 3 T cell receptor beta chains derived from one specimen sequenced in a study of blood T cell repertoires in COVID-19. TCRdb's copy holds only in-frame clones and misses some; the assay was immunoSEQ multiplex PCR. Of under 250,000 clones listed, 85% are singletons. The specimen was PBMCs or T cells enriched from blood (not recorded which). The receptors were gathered from a woman between 45 and 60 years old with acute COVID-19.

This clone was recorded once. This sequence joins TRBV18 and TRBJ2-3; the match to TRBD1 covers 7 bases. V shed 3 bases and J 1 base; nucleotides not matched to a gene: 4. Germline loops: CDR1 KGHSH, CDR2 LQKENI. The CDR3 extends over 15 amino acids. This CDR3 reads CASSPDRARTDTQYF. CDR3 nucleotides: TGTGCCAGCTCACCTGACAGGGCCCGCACAGATACGCAGTATTTT.

This clone has only one observation. The V gene is TRBV6-5, the J gene TRBJ1-2; D uncertain. The V gene lost 3 bases and the J gene lost 9 bases, with 17 bases spanning the gap. This CDR3 region has 14 residues. Germline V gives CDR1 MNHEY, CDR2 SVGAGI. The CDR3 spells CASSYGVWEGSYTF. DNA of the CDR3: TGTGCCAGCAGTTATGGGGTGTGGGAGGGCAGCTACACCTTC.

This clone was found once. This rearrangement joins TRBV2 to TRBJ1-6; D perhaps matches TRBD1 (5 bases). Germline V gene lookup returns CDR1 SNHLY and CDR2 FYNNEI. The germline V and J ends were trimmed by 8 bases and 7 bases, with 15 bases remaining between them. The CDR3 runs 14 residues. The CDR3 DNA sequence: TGTGCCAGCGGCCAGGGCGAGCCCAATTCACCCCTCCACTTT. This translates into CASGQGEPNSPLHF.